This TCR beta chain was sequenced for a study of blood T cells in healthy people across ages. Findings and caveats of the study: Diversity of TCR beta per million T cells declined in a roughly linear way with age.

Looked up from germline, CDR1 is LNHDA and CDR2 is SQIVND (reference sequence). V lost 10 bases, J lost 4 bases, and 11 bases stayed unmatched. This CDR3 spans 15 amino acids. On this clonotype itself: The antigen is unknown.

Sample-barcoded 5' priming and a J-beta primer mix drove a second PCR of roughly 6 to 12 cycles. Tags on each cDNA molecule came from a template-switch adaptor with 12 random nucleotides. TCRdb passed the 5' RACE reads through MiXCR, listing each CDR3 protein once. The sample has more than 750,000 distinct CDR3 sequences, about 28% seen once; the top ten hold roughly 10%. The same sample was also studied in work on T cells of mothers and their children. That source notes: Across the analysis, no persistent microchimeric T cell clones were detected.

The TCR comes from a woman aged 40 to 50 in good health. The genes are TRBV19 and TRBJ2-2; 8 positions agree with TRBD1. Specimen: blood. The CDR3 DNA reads TGTGCCACTGAGAGGAACAGGGGGTCCACCGGGGAGCTGTTTTTT. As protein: CATERNRGSTGELFF.